A selection of T cell receptor beta chains follows, all from one sample in a study of spatial heterogeneity in lung cancer. Each CDR3 protein is one row after TCRdb ran MiXCR on the 5' RACE reads. The top ten clones hold more than 7% of a sample with 35,000 to 50,000 distinct CDR3 sequences, approximately 22% of them seen once. The sequenced sample was PBMCs, obtained at follow-up. These receptors came from a female donor with early-stage non-small cell lung cancer. Each CDR3 is given with its conserved first and last residue. D genes are given only for firm matches. Rows may omit the clone size; those that give it use once, few, many or a size class.

V	D	J	size	DNA	CDR3
TRBV18	-	TRBJ2-5	few	TGTGCCAGCTCACCACCTAGCGTTGAGACCCAGTACTTC	CASSPPSVETQYF
TRBV7-8	-	TRBJ2-1	many	TGTGCCAGCAGCCAGGCGGGGTCCCCTTCCTACAATGAGCAGTTCTTC	CASSQAGSPSYNEQFF
TRBV20-1	-	TRBJ2-5	few	TGCAGTGCTAGGTGGGGGGCGGAGACCCAGTACTTC	CSARWGAETQYF
TRBV27	-	TRBJ1-5	few	TGTGCCAGCAGTTTATGGGGTCAGCCCCAGCATTTT	CASSLWGQPQHF
TRBV5-1	-	TRBJ2-1	-	TGCGCCAGCAGCTTCCTAGCCCGGGACTCGATCAATGAGCAGTTCTTC	CASSFLARDSINEQFF
TRBV7-8	TRBD2	TRBJ2-1	-	TGTGCCAGCAGCTACTACGGGACTAGCGGGAGGGCCAATGAGCAGTTCTTC	CASSYYGTSGRANEQFF
TRBV27	-	TRBJ2-3	-	TGTGCCAGCACCCACGGTCGCACAGATACGCAGTATTTT	CASTHGRTDTQYF
TRBV19	-	TRBJ1-3	many	TGTATCCGCTCTGGAAACACCATATATTTT	CIRSGNTIYF
TRBV14	-	TRBJ1-1	many	TGTGCCAGCAGCCAAGATTCGGTATGGACTGAAGCTTTCTTT	CASSQDSVWTEAFF
TRBV20-1	TRBD2	TRBJ2-5	-	TGCAGTGCTAGAGACGCCTTAAGGGGCGGGGGGCAAGAGACCCAGTACTTC	CSARDALRGGGQETQYF
TRBV10-3	-	TRBJ1-1	-	TGTGCCATCAGGGTGGGACTGGAAACTGAAGCTTTCTTT	CAIRVGLETEAFF
TRBV2	-	TRBJ1-3	few	TGTGCCAGCAGTGAAGCGCTAAGTTGGGCTGGAAACACCATATATTTT	CASSEALSWAGNTIYF
TRBV12-3/TRBV12-4	-	TRBJ1-2	many	TGTGCCATCCTCCGGAGTACTAACTATGGCTACACCTTC	CAILRSTNYGYTF
TRBV20-1	TRBD2	TRBJ2-3	-	TGCAGTGCAGATCGACTAGCGGGAGCAGCGCAGTATTTT	CSADRLAGAAQYF
TRBV2	TRBD2	TRBJ2-1	-	TGTGCCAGCAGTAAGACTAGCGGGGACCCGTATGAGCAGTTCTTC	CASSKTSGDPYEQFF
TRBV4-1	TRBD1	TRBJ1-4	few	TGCGCCAGCAGCCATGGGTGGACAGGGGTCGTGTTTGAAAAACTGTTTTTT	CASSHGWTGVVFEKLFF
TRBV5-1	TRBD1	TRBJ2-4	-	TGCGCCAGCAGCGATAGTACAGGGGGTTCGGCCAAAAACATTCAGTACTTC	CASSDSTGGSAKNIQYF
TRBV20-1	TRBD1	TRBJ2-1	many	TGCAAGGGACAGGCAACTTACAATGAGCAGTTCTTC	CKGQATYNEQFF
TRBV9	-	TRBJ1-5	few	TGTGCCAGCAGCGCCGGACAGCTAGATCAGCCCCAGCATTTT	CASSAGQLDQPQHF
TRBV30	-	TRBJ1-6	-	TGTGCCTGGACGTACCAAGGCGGCTATAATTCACCCCTCCACTTT	CAWTYQGGYNSPLHF
TRBV12-3/TRBV12-4	-	TRBJ2-3	few	TGTGCCAGCAGTTCGGGACCGGGCGTGGGTGATACGCAGTATTTT	CASSSGPGVGDTQYF
TRBV7-9	-	TRBJ1-6	few	TGTGCCAGCAGCGAAGACAACGGATATTCACCCCTCCACTTT	CASSEDNGYSPLHF
TRBV29-1	-	TRBJ2-5	-	TGCAGCGCCCTCAGAGAGACCCAGTACTTC	CSALRETQYF
TRBV7-9	-	TRBJ2-7	many	TGTGCCAGCAGCTTAGAATTGTCCGAGCAGTACTTC	CASSLELSEQYF
TRBV29-1	-	TRBJ1-2	few	TGCAGCGTAGGGGGTAACTATGGCTACACCTTC	CSVGGNYGYTF
TRBV3-1	-	TRBJ1-3	-	TGTGCCAGCAGCCAATCCGAGACTGGAAACACCATATATTTT	CASSQSETGNTIYF
TRBV7-3	-	TRBJ2-6	-	TGTGCCAGCAGCTTAAACCTCGGGCCTGGGGCCAACGTCCTGACTTTC	CASSLNLGPGANVLTF
TRBV10-3	-	TRBJ2-7	many	TGTGCCATCAAAACCTCCTACGAGCAGTACTTC	CAIKTSYEQYF
TRBV10-3	-	TRBJ2-2	many	TGTGCCATCAGTGTAGGAACCGGGGAGCTGTTTTTT	CAISVGTGELFF
TRBV19	TRBD2	TRBJ2-1	many	TGTGCCAGTAGTCGACTAGCGGGAGGGGCCTACAATGAGCAGTTCTTC	CASSRLAGGAYNEQFF
TRBV11-1	TRBD2	TRBJ2-1	many	TGTGCCAGCAGCTCTACCGGCGGGAGATCGGTTGAGCAGTTCTTC	CASSSTGGRSVEQFF
TRBV9	TRBD1	TRBJ1-4	few	TGTGCCAGCAGCACCCGACAGGGATGGAATGAAAAACTGTTTTTT	CASSTRQGWNEKLFF
TRBV12-3/TRBV12-4	-	TRBJ1-1	many	TGTGCCAGCAGTTTAGATACAGGGTTATTCACTGAAGCTTTCTTT	CASSLDTGLFTEAFF
TRBV29-1	-	TRBJ2-1	-	TGCAGCGTTGAAGAGGGGCGTGGAGCATCCTACAATGAGCAGTTCTTC	CSVEEGRGASYNEQFF
TRBV10-3	-	TRBJ2-3	-	TGTGCCATCAGTGAGGAGCGGGTTAGCACAGATACGCAGTATTTT	CAISEERVSTDTQYF
TRBV20-1	TRBD1	TRBJ1-1	-	TGCAGTGCCAGACAGGGAAACACTGAAGCTTTCTTT	CSARQGNTEAFF
TRBV20-1	-	TRBJ2-3	-	TGCAGTGCTGGCAGACTAGGAAGCACAGATACGCAGTATTTT	CSAGRLGSTDTQYF
TRBV12-3/TRBV12-4	-	TRBJ2-1	many	TGTGCCAGCAGCTTAGGGGGGAGTGATGAGCAGTTCTTC	CASSLGGSDEQFF
TRBV6-6	-	TRBJ1-5	-	TGTGCCAGCAGTGCTCCAGGGGCTCCGCATCAGCCCCAGCATTTT	CASSAPGAPHQPQHF
TRBV29-1	-	TRBJ1-2	few	TGCAGCGTTGGGAGGTCGGGTGGCTACACCTTC	CSVGRSGGYTF
TRBV6-5	TRBD2	TRBJ2-1	many	TGTGCCAGCCACCGCGCGGGGGGGCTCTACAATGAGCAGTTCTTC	CASHRAGGLYNEQFF
TRBV29-1	-	TRBJ2-3	few	TGCAGCGTCCCGGGTGGGGGCACAGATACGCAGTATTTT	CSVPGGGTDTQYF
TRBV9	-	TRBJ1-1	-	TGTGCCAGCAGCGTAGGACAGCTGAACACTGAAGCTTTCTTT	CASSVGQLNTEAFF
TRBV19	TRBD1	TRBJ2-4	many	TGTGCCAGTAGTCCTCATATTCTTGGGACAGGGGGCTCAAGGACGAAAAACATTCAGTACTTC	CASSPHILGTGGSRTKNIQYF
TRBV6-5	TRBD1	TRBJ2-2	-	TGTGCCAGCACGGCGGACAGGGGGAACACCGGGGAGCTGTTTTTT	CASTADRGNTGELFF
TRBV18	-	TRBJ2-7	-	TGTGCCAGCTCTCCCGGACTGTTCTACGAGCAGTACTTC	CASSPGLFYEQYF
TRBV19	TRBD2	TRBJ2-1	few	TGTGCCAGTTCCGGGACTAGCGGGTCGAATGAGCAGTTCTTC	CASSGTSGSNEQFF
TRBV6-2/TRBV6-3	TRBD1	TRBJ1-1	many	TGTGCCAGCAGCCGACAGGGACCCCCCACTGAAGCTTTCTTT	CASSRQGPPTEAFF
TRBV7-9	TRBD2	TRBJ2-3	-	TGTGCCAGCAGCCGACAAACTAGCGCGGGTACGCAGTATTTT	CASSRQTSAGTQYF
TRBV7-9	-	TRBJ2-2	many	TGTGCCAGCGGGGACCGCGCTTACACCGGGGAGCTGTTTTTT	CASGDRAYTGELFF
TRBV11-2	-	TRBJ2-3	few	TGTGCCAGCAGCTCTTATAGGGACCTCAATACGCAGTATTTT	CASSSYRDLNTQYF
TRBV6-5	TRBD2	TRBJ2-5	few	TGTGCCAGCCGTTTAAGCGGGAGGTTTGGCGAGACCCAGTACTTC	CASRLSGRFGETQYF
TRBV11-2	-	TRBJ2-2	few	TGTGCCAGCAGCTTAATGGAGTCTACCGGGGAGCTGTTTTTT	CASSLMESTGELFF
TRBV14	TRBD1	TRBJ1-1	few	TGTGCCAGCAGACGGGACAGGTCTTCAACTGAAGCTTTCTTT	CASRRDRSSTEAFF
TRBV12-5	-	TRBJ1-1	many	TGTGCTAGTGGTTTAGAGCCGGGGACTGAAGCTTTCTTT	CASGLEPGTEAFF
TRBV10-3	TRBD1	TRBJ2-4	few	TGTGCCATCAGTGACGGACAGGGGCTGGGCATTCAGTACTTC	CAISDGQGLGIQYF
TRBV6-1	-	TRBJ2-7	-	TGTGCCAGCAGTGAAATGGGTCTCGAGCAGTACTTC	CASSEMGLEQYF
TRBV7-9	-	TRBJ2-6	many	TGTGCCACCTCCAGTGTCCCTAACTCTGGGGCCAACGTCCTGACTTTC	CATSSVPNSGANVLTF
TRBV28	TRBD1	TRBJ2-7	few	TGTGCCAGCAGATCCGACAGGGCGAGGAGGGAGCAGTACTTC	CASRSDRARREQYF